A selection of T cell receptor beta chains follows, all from one sample in a study of blood T cell repertoires in COVID-19. Repertoires were generated with immunoSEQ multiplex PCR, while TCRdb's copy carries only in-frame clones and drops some. Among 120,000 or so clones, around 74% were seen once, and the ten largest hold more than 5.5%. Sample: peripheral blood. These receptors all stem from a man aged 60 to 75 with acute or convalescent COVID-19. Both conserved end residues are part of each CDR3. A D gene is named only where the DNA matches it firmly. Where a row states a size, it is once, few, many or the class of an expanded clone; other rows omit it.

TRBD1	-	TRBV6-1	TRBJ1-5	TGTGCCAGCAGTGAGGGGTGGACAGGATCCACGCTAGATCAGCCCCAGCATTTT	CASSEGWTGSTLDQPQHF
-	-	TRBV6-1	TRBJ2-6	TGTGCCAGCAGTGAATTCTTTTTGACAGCTATTTTCTCTGGGGCCAACGTCCTGACTTTC	CASSEFFLTAIFSGANVLTF
TRBD1	-	TRBV2	TRBJ1-6	TGTGCCAGCAGAACGACAGGGTCCCTTAATTCACCCCTCCACTTT	CASRTTGSLNSPLHF
-	many	TRBV24-1	TRBJ2-1	TGTGCCACCAGTGATGTTGGGGGCGCGATAGCGACGGGCCATGAGCAGTTCTTC	CATSDVGGAIATGHEQFF
-	-	TRBV29-1	TRBJ2-3	TGCAGCGTTGAAACCAGCGCCCGTTCAGGAGGGCAGTATTTT	CSVETSARSGGQYF
-	-	TRBV6-5	TRBJ1-1	TGTGCCAGCAGCGGTGGACAGATGAACACTGAAGCTTTCTTT	CASSGGQMNTEAFF
-	-	TRBV11-3	TRBJ2-7	TGTGCCAGCAGCTGGGAGGCTCATTTCTCCTACGAGCAGTACTTC	CASSWEAHFSYEQYF
TRBD1	-	TRBV5-1	TRBJ2-3	TGCGCCAGCAGCTCCGGGACAGAAACAGATACGCAGTATTTT	CASSSGTETDTQYF
-	-	TRBV3-1/TRBV3-2	TRBJ2-2	TGTGCCAGCAGCCCCCCAACCCTTCGGGAAGGCACCGGGGAGCTGTTTTTT	CASSPPTLREGTGELFF
-	few	TRBV5-1	TRBJ1-1	TGCGCCAGCAGCTTAAATAGCGGCGTTTGGTTGAACACTGAAGCTTTCTTT	CASSLNSGVWLNTEAFF
TRBD1	-	TRBV28	TRBJ1-2	TGTGCCAGCAGCCCGGGACAGGGAAACTATGGCTACACCTTC	CASSPGQGNYGYTF
TRBD1	-	TRBV29-1	TRBJ1-1	TGCAGCGTGGACGGGTACGGGACAGGGGACCTTAACACTGAAGCTTTCTTT	CSVDGYGTGDLNTEAFF
TRBD1	-	TRBV7-8	TRBJ2-7	TGTGCTACCCACAACCGGTTGACAGGGGGTCCATGGGAGCAGTACTTC	CATHNRLTGGPWEQYF
TRBD1	-	TRBV7-2	TRBJ2-7	TGTGCCAGCAGCCGACAGGGGGCCTACGAGCAGTACTTC	CASSRQGAYEQYF
TRBD2	-	TRBV27	TRBJ2-5	TGTGCCAGCAGTTATTTTAGCGGGAGGGCCAAGGAGACCCAGTACTTC	CASSYFSGRAKETQYF
-	once	TRBV3-1/TRBV3-2	TRBJ2-3	TGTGCCAGCAGCACCGGTTACCTTTCCACAGATACGCAGTATTTT	CASSTGYLSTDTQYF
TRBD2	-	TRBV5-6	TRBJ2-2	TGTGCCAGCAGCGTCTCCGGGACTAGCATCATATTCTCCGGGGAGCTGTTTTTT	CASSVSGTSIIFSGELFF
TRBD1	-	TRBV7-2	TRBJ1-1	TGTGCCAGCAGCTCGGCACAGGGGGACACTGAAGCTTTCTTT	CASSSAQGDTEAFF
-	once	TRBV5-6	TRBJ1-1	TGTGCCAGCAGCTTGGCCCCAGGGAACACTGAAGCTTTCTTT	CASSLAPGNTEAFF
-	-	TRBV5-1	TRBJ2-1	TGCGCCAGCAGCTTGGTTGGAGGCATTGCCTACAATGAGCAGTTCTTC	CASSLVGGIAYNEQFF
TRBD1	few	TRBV11-2	TRBJ1-1	TGTGCCAGCAGCCGAGCGACAGGGGGCGTTGGTGAAGCTTTCTTT	CASSRATGGVGEAFF
TRBD2	-	TRBV11-2	TRBJ2-3	TGTGCCAGCAGCTTGGGTTCTCTAGCGGGGGGCACAGATACGCAGTATTTT	CASSLGSLAGGTDTQYF
-	few	TRBV5-6	TRBJ1-4	TGTGCCAGCAGCGGGGAGCGGGGCTCTAATGAAAAACTGTTTTTT	CASSGERGSNEKLFF
-	-	TRBV5-1	TRBJ1-1	TGCGCCAGCAGCCCTCGGACAGCCCACACTGAAGCTTTCTTT	CASSPRTAHTEAFF
-	-	TRBV29-1	TRBJ2-1	TGCAGCGTCGCGGAGGGCCCCTACAATGAGCAGTTCTTC	CSVAEGPYNEQFF
-	-	TRBV10-1	TRBJ1-1	TGCGCCAGCAGTGAGTCAACAGGGAGCCCTGAAGCTTTCTTT	CASSESTGSPEAFF
-	-	TRBV5-8	TRBJ1-1	TGTGCCAGCAGCCCTACGCCGAACACTGAAGCTTTCTTT	CASSPTPNTEAFF
-	-	TRBV10-1	TRBJ2-3	TGCGCCAGCAGTGAGACGAGCGGAGCTAGCACAGATACGCAGTATTTT	CASSETSGASTDTQYF
TRBD1	-	TRBV6-5	TRBJ2-6	TGTGCCAGCAGTTACTCCGGGACAGGCAGCGTCCTGACTTTC	CASSYSGTGSVLTF
TRBD1	-	TRBV24-1	TRBJ2-2	TGTGCCACCAGTGTCTCCCGACAGGGTGCGTCCGGGGAGCTGTTTTTT	CATSVSRQGASGELFF
-	-	TRBV29-1	TRBJ2-7	TGCAGCGTTGAGGGCCAGGGAGGTTCCGAGCAGTACTTC	CSVEGQGGSEQYF
-	-	TRBV5-1	TRBJ1-1	TGCGCCAGCAACATTGCAGGGGCCAACACTGAAGCTTTCTTT	CASNIAGANTEAFF
-	-	TRBV12-5	TRBJ2-3	TGTGCTAGTGGTTTGGTACAAAACAGGGTTCTCACAGATACGCAGTATTTT	CASGLVQNRVLTDTQYF
TRBD1	-	TRBV27	TRBJ1-6	TGTGCCAGCAAAGGGGACAGGGGAAACAATTCACCCCTCCACTTT	CASKGDRGNNSPLHF
TRBD1	-	TRBV19	TRBJ2-4	TGTGCCTCTCGCGAGAGGGGGACAGAAGAGGCCAAAAACATTCAGTACTTC	CASRERGTEEAKNIQYF